This T cell receptor beta chain stems from a study of blood T cell repertoires in COVID-19. Study at large: T cells, B-cell-depleted T cells, or PBMCs supplied cDNA or gDNA.

The data were produced by immunoSEQ multiplex PCR, yet TCRdb's version contains in-frame clones alone and is incomplete. The table includes about 120,000 clones, around 89% detected once. V trimming: 5 bases; J trimming: 0 bases; junction bases outside the gene matches: 3. Looked up from germline, CDR1 is SGHTA and CDR2 is FQGNSA. The length of the CDR3 is 14 residues. V and J are TRBV7-2 and TRBJ2-7, with 8 bases fitting TRBD1. Input material: peripheral blood. This clonotype originated in a human donor with acute or convalescent COVID-19. The donor label of this sample is uncertain. The CDR3 sequence is CASSVGQGSYEQYF. The CDR3 DNA follows: TGTGCCAGCAGCGTCGGACAGGGCTCCTACGAGCAGTACTTC.